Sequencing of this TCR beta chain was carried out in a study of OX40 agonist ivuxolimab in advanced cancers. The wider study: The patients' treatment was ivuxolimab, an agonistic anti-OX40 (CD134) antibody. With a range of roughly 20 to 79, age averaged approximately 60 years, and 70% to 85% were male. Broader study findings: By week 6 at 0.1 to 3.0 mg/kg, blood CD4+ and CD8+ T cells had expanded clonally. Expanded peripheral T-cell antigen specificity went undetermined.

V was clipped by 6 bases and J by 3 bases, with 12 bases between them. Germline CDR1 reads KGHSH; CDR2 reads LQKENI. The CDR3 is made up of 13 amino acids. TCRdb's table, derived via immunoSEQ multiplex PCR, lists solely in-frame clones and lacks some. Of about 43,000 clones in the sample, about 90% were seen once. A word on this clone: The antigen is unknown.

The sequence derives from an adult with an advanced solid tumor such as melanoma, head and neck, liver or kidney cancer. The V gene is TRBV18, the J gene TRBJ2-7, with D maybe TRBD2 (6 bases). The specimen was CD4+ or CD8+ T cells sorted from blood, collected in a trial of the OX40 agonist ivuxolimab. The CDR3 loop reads CASSRDGDYEQYF. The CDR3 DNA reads TGTGCCAGCTCGCGGGACGGAGACTACGAGCAGTACTTC. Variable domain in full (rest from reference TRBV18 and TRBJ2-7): NAGVMQNPRHLVRRRGQEARLRCSPMKGHSHVYWYRQLPEEGLKFMVYLQKENIIDESGMPKERFSAEFPKEGPSILRIQQVVRGDSAAYFCASSRDGDYEQYFGPGTRLTVT.